Shown below are 23 T cell receptor beta chains from a single sample sequenced in a study of T cell changes during pregnancy in multiple sclerosis. TCRdb's table, derived via immunoSEQ multiplex PCR, lists solely in-frame clones and lacks some. The data contain 70,000 to 80,000 clones, under 95% of them singletons. The starting material was CD4+ T cells from peripheral blood mononuclear cells, obtained before pregnancy. These receptors were obtained from a female donor with multiple sclerosis, enrolled in a pregnancy study.

The rearrangement links TRBV10-3 to TRBJ2-1, with D perhaps TRBD1 (6 bases). The germline gives CDR1 ENHRY, CDR2 SYGVKD. CDR3 size: 16 residues. Trimming removed 5 bases at V and 0 bases at J, with 14 bases between. CDR3 residues: CAISSWTENSYNEQFF. In DNA, the CDR3 is TGTGCCATCAGTTCCTGGACAGAAAACTCCTACAATGAGCAGTTCTTC.

The chain carries TRBV7-3 and TRBJ2-3, with 9 bases lining up with TRBD2. This CDR3 is built from 17 residues. Germline CDR1 reads SGHTA; CDR2 reads FQGTGA. The ends lost 5 bases at V and 2 bases at J; junction bases unmatched: 11. CDR3 sequence (DNA): TGTGCCAGCAGCCCCTTCCCTAGCGGGGTGTCCACAGATACGCAGTATTTT. This sequence encodes CASSPFPSGVSTDTQYF.

V usage is TRBV7-6 and J usage is TRBJ1-3, with a tentative D call TRBD1 (6 bases). V lost 5 bases and J lost 0, with 14 bases in between. Germline CDR1 reads SGHVS; CDR2 reads FNYEAQ. The CDR3 has 16 residues. The CDR3, as DNA: TGTGCCAGCAGCCTACGACAGGCCAGCTCTGGAAACACCATATATTTT. Translation gives CASSLRQASSGNTIYF. Together with reference TRBV7-6 and TRBJ1-3, the CDR3 gives the full variable domain: GAGVSQSPRYKVTKRGQDVALRCDPISGHVSLYWYRQALGQGPEFLTYFNYEAQQDKSGLPNDRFSAERPEGSISTLTIQRTEQRDSAMYRCASSLRQASSGNTIYFGEGSWLTVV.

Only one count was recorded for this clone. The rearrangement links TRBV19 to TRBJ2-1, with 9 bases fitting TRBD1. The length of the CDR3 is 13 residues. J gave up 9 bases and V 7 bases, and 7 bases lay outside the gene matches. Looked up from germline, CDR1 is LNHDA and CDR2 is SQIVND (reference sequence). CDR3 amino acids: CASNEQGAGEQFF. The DNA for the CDR3 is TGTGCCAGTAATGAACAGGGGGCGGGTGAGCAGTTCTTC.

The gene calls are TRBV10-3 and TRBJ2-5, with 8 bases aligning to TRBD2. CDR3 length: 15 residues. V lost 4 bases to trimming and J lost 4 bases; unmatched junction nucleotides: 8. The V gene's germline CDR1 is ENHRY and CDR2 SYGVKD. The CDR3 loop reads CAISGSGGQGETQYF. The CDR3 DNA reads as TGTGCCATCAGTGGATCGGGGGGGCAGGGAGAGACCCAGTACTTC.

V usage is TRBV6-5 and J usage is TRBJ2-2, with TRBD2 matching 7 bases. This CDR3 region has 13 residues. V was pared by 4 bases and J by 7 bases, with 3 bases of the junction left unmatched. Germline assignment: CDR1 MNHEY and CDR2 SVGAGI. The CDR3 region has the DNA TGTGCCAGCAGTTTCGGGGGGAGCGGGGAGCTGTTTTTT. Residues: CASSFGGSGELFF.

The chain uses TRBV11-2 and TRBJ2-1; 8 nucleotides agree with TRBD2. Germline V gene data show CDR1 as SGHAT and CDR2 as FQNNGV. V lost 4 bases and J lost 8; bases outside the gene matches: 19. The CDR3 is made up of 18 amino acids. This CDR3 reads CASSSIHLTERELDEQFF. The DNA for the CDR3 is TGTGCCAGCAGCTCCATCCACCTCACTGAGCGGGAGTTGGATGAGCAGTTCTTC.

This chain joins TRBV9 and TRBJ2-2, with D tentatively TRBD1 (7 bases). CDR1 and CDR2 from the germline V gene are SGDLS and YYNGEE. The CDR3 extends over 15 amino acids. Between the trimmed V and J ends, which lost 0 bases and 6 bases, there was a span of 12 bases. This CDR3 reads CASSVARGEAGELFF. The CDR3 DNA reads as TGTGCCAGCAGCGTAGCCAGGGGGGAGGCCGGGGAGCTGTTTTTT.

The chain combines TRBV11-2 with TRBJ2-7; D gene unclear. This CDR3 region has 15 residues. Germline V gene lookup returns CDR1 SGHAT and CDR2 FQNNGV. V was clipped by 4 bases and J by 4 bases, with 17 bases between them. Here the CDR3 DNA reads TGTGCCAGCAGCTGGGTGGGCGAAGGCGAGTACGAGCAGTACTTC. Translation gives CASSWVGEGEYEQYF.

CDR3 residues: CASSVDGNGNTIYF. CDR3 coding DNA: TGTGCCAGCAGCGTAGACGGGAATGGAAACACCATATATTTT. This chain uses TRBV9 with TRBJ1-3; D unclear. The CDR3 loop spans 14 amino acids. Germline assignment: CDR1 SGDLS and CDR2 YYNGEE. V lost 0 bases and J 3 bases, leaving 7 bases between the germline ends.

This rearrangement joins TRBV9 to TRBJ1-6, with TRBD1 as a possible D gene (6 bases). With 6 bases removed from V and 10 bases from J, the gap between germline ends came to 11 bases. This CDR3 has 12 amino acids. CDR1 and CDR2 from the germline V gene are SGDLS and YYNGEE. DNA for the CDR3: TGTGCCAGCACATCAGGGGAGTCACCCCTCCACTTT. It yields the protein CASTSGESPLHF.

V usage is TRBV5-1 and J usage is TRBJ1-2; TRBD1 might be the D (6 bases). This CDR3 comprises 14 residues. V was pared by 5 bases and J by 5 bases, with 16 bases between. Germline lookup yields CDR1 SGHRS and CDR2 YFSETQ. CDR3 sequence (DNA): TGCGCCAGCAGTACCGGGACAACGATTTATGGCTACACCTTC. Translation gives CASSTGTTIYGYTF.

Points on this clone: The sample has other DNA sequences that encode this CDR3 too. This chain links TRBV5-1 with TRBJ2-7, with 9 positions matching TRBD2. V shed 4 bases, J shed 1 base, and the junction held 3 bases outside the gene matches. This CDR3 has 14 amino acids. Germline assignment: CDR1 SGHRS and CDR2 YFSETQ. CDR3 sequence (DNA): TGCGCCAGCAGCCTGACTAGCGGATCCTACGAGCAGTACTTC. As protein: CASSLTSGSYEQYF.

This clone was recorded a few times. The rearrangement uses TRBV15 and TRBJ1-1; the D is unclear. The CDR3 totals 15 residues. Trimming pared 0 bases from V and 6 bases from J, leaving 14 bases between. Looked up from germline, CDR1 is LNHNV and CDR2 is YYDKDF (reference sequence). The CDR3 region is CATSRELHEGAEAFF. The CDR3 nucleotides are TGTGCCACCAGCAGAGAACTGCATGAGGGTGCTGAAGCTTTCTTT.

The rearrangement joins TRBV13 to TRBJ2-7; D might be TRBD2 (6 bases). The CDR3 runs 14 residues. Trimming cost V 5 bases and J 1 base, with 12 bases left between them. Looked up from germline, CDR1 is PRHDT and CDR2 is FYEKMQ (reference sequence). CDR3 residues: CASSRTGLSYEQYF. CDR3 DNA sequence: TGTGCCAGCAGCCGAACGGGACTTTCCTACGAGCAGTACTTC.

The chain uses TRBV19 and TRBJ2-1; 11 bases agree with TRBD2. J gave up 10 bases and V 7 bases, and 9 bases lay outside the gene matches. The CDR3 sequence is 14 residues long. The germline V gene has CDR1 LNHDA and CDR2 SQIVND (reference sequence). The CDR3 is CASNSGRAGREQFF. In DNA, the CDR3 is TGTGCCAGTAATAGCGGGAGGGCCGGGCGGGAGCAGTTCTTC.

This rearrangement joins TRBV28 to TRBJ2-1; TRBD1 matches 8 bases. J lost 9 bases, V lost 2 bases, and 12 bases had no gene match. The germline V gene has CDR1 MDHEN and CDR2 SYDVKM. The CDR3 consists of 16 residues. DNA of the CDR3: TGTGCCAGCAGTTTAACGACAGGGGCTGGGGAAAGTGAGCAGTTCTTC. It translates to CASSLTTGAGESEQFF. Filled out from reference TRBV28 and TRBJ2-1, the complete variable domain reads DVKVTQSSRYLVKRTGEKVFLECVQDMDHENMFWYRQDPGLGLRLIYFSYDVKMKEKGDIPEGYSVSREKKERFSLILESASTNQTSMYLCASSLTTGAGESEQFFGPGTRLTVL.

This chain uses TRBV9 with TRBJ2-6; 9 nucleotides align to TRBD1. V trimming: 0 bases; J trimming: 1 base; junction bases outside the gene matches: 8. This CDR3 comprises 19 residues. The V gene's germline CDR1 is SGDLS and CDR2 YYNGEE. DNA for the CDR3: TGTGCCAGCAGCGTAGTGAGGGACAGGGATATTTCTGGGGCCAACGTCCTGACTTTC. Protein product: CASSVVRDRDISGANVLTF.

J is TRBJ2-7 and V is TRBV28, with 13 bases matching TRBD2. V trimming: 3 bases; J trimming: 5 bases; junction bases outside the gene matches: 4. Germline V lookup: CDR1 MDHEN, CDR2 SYDVKM. There are 15 residues in the CDR3. CDR3 residues: CASSFWTSGSNEQYF. The CDR3 bases are TGTGCCAGCAGTTTCTGGACTAGCGGGAGCAACGAGCAGTACTTC.

This clone was counted ten times or more. The chain couples TRBV19 to TRBJ2-5, with a weak D call TRBD2 (5 bases). The V gene lost 3 bases and the J gene lost 3 bases, with 8 bases spanning the gap. The CDR3 runs 13 residues. Germline CDR1 LNHDA, CDR2 SQIVND (reference sequence). CDR3 residues: CASSIKRKETQYF. The DNA of the CDR3 is TGTGCCAGTAGTATTAAGCGGAAAGAGACCCAGTACTTC.

The J gene is TRBJ1-1, the V gene TRBV6-5, with 7 bases matching TRBD1. V lost 2 bases, J lost 4 bases, and 4 bases stayed unmatched. The germline gives CDR1 MNHEY, CDR2 SVGAGI. The CDR3 loop spans 14 amino acids. CDR3 residues: CASSYGQGVTEAFF. Written as DNA, the CDR3 is TGTGCCAGCAGTTACGGGCAGGGGGTCACTGAAGCTTTCTTT.

V is TRBV28 and J is TRBJ2-3; possible D gene TRBD2, 7 bases. The V end lost 4 bases, the J end lost 2 bases, and 13 bases lay between the germline ends. The CDR3 is 15 amino acids. In germline, CDR1 is MDHEN, CDR2 SYDVKM. Here the CDR3 DNA reads TGTGCCAGCAGTTCGGGCGGGGGCTTCACAGATACGCAGTATTTT. This encodes CASSSGGGFTDTQYF.

The rearrangement links TRBV7-9 to TRBJ1-5, with TRBD1 matching 8 bases. The CDR3 loop spans 15 amino acids. V shed 0 bases and J 6 bases; nucleotides not matched to a gene: 4. Germline V gene data show CDR1 as SEHNR and CDR2 as FQNEAQ (reference sequence). The CDR3: CASSLAAGGGQPQHF. The CDR3 DNA sequence: TGTGCCAGCAGCTTAGCGGCAGGGGGCGGTCAGCCCCAGCATTTT.